One and the same sample provided the 29 T cell receptor beta chains below, sequenced in a study of T cell clonality in common variable immunodeficiency. Repertoires were generated with immunoSEQ multiplex PCR, while TCRdb's copy carries only in-frame clones and drops some. The sample was found to contain around 33,000 clones, and every one recurs. Which antigens these TCRs recognize remains unknown. Whole-study findings and limits: Common variable immunodeficiency TCR beta sequences reportedly had fewer deletions and N-nucleotide insertions.

Material: peripheral blood mononuclear cells. The receptors come from a human donor with common variable immunodeficiency.

This clone occurred many times. The sequence runs out 3 residues before the end of the CDR3; the remainder is reconstructed from the germline J gene. The chain joins TRBV19 to TRBJ2-7; no clear D gene. V lost 3 bases, J lost 0 bases, and 9 bases lay in between. Germline CDR1 reads LNHDA; CDR2 reads SQIVND (reference sequence). The CDR3 is 14 amino acids. The DNA read from the CDR3 is TGTGCCAGTAGTATGAACTTTGACTCCTACGAG. This translates into CASSMNFDSYE. Given in full, the CDR3 is CASSMNFDSYEQYF.

This clone was picked up many times. The read terminates 3 residues ahead of where the CDR3 ends, so the germline J gene completes it. J is TRBJ1-1 and V is TRBV11-2, with no clear D. The CDR3 consists of 11 residues. The V and J ends lost 3 bases and 6 bases respectively, with 5 bases between them. The germline V gene encodes CDR1 SGHAT and CDR2 FQNNGV. The part of the CDR3 DNA that was read is TGTGCCAGCAGCTTGACTTCTGAA. It yields the protein CASSLTSE. The full CDR3 protein is CASSLTSEAFF. Filled out from reference TRBV11-2 and TRBJ1-1, the complete variable domain reads EAGVAQSPRYKIIEKRQSVAFWCNPISGHATLYWYQQILGQGPKLLIQFQNNGVVDDSQLPKDRFSAERLKGVDSTLKIQPAKLEDSAVYLCASSLTSEAFFGQGTRLTVV.

As for this clone: The sequenced fragment ends 3 residues before the CDR3 boundary, so the rest is inferred from the germline J gene. The chain combines TRBV19 with TRBJ2-1; the match to TRBD2 covers 11 bases. J gave up 7 bases and V 10 bases, and 9 bases lay outside the gene matches. The CDR3 runs to 14 residues. The germline V gene has CDR1 LNHDA and CDR2 SQIVND (reference sequence). The DNA read from the CDR3 is TGTGCCACCGAAAGACTAGCGGGACAGAATGAG. Amino acid sequence: CATERLAGQNE. The entire CDR3 protein is CATERLAGQNEQFF.

This clone was counted ten times or more. Sequencing ends 3 residues short of the CDR3 end; the germline J gene provides the rest. The V and J genes are TRBV7-2 and TRBJ2-1; 12 positions agree with TRBD2. Germline values: CDR1 SGHTA, CDR2 FQGNSA. This CDR3 has 15 residues. The V and J ends lost 5 bases and 7 bases, in that order; junction bases with no gene match: 6. CDR3 residues: CASSHQGTSGNEQFF. CDR3 DNA, as far as it was read: TGTGCCAGCAGCCACCAAGGGACTAGCGGGAATGAG.

This CDR3 is CASSPNFRVTQYF. The part of the CDR3 DNA that was read is TGCGCCAGCAGCCCCAATTTCCGGGTAACC. The chain recombines TRBV5-1 with TRBJ2-5; no definite D call. The read comes to an end 3 residues before the CDR3 does, leaving the germline J gene to fill in the end. Germline V lookup: CDR1 SGHRS, CDR2 YFSETQ. The CDR3 loop spans 13 amino acids.

Many counts were recorded for this clone. The read gets to within 3 residues of the CDR3 end, and the germline J gene fills in the rest. The V and J genes are TRBV20-1 and TRBJ1-1, with 8 positions matching TRBD1. Germline trimming cut 0 bases from V and 4 bases from J; bases unmatched to any gene: 1. CDR1 is DFQATT and CDR2 is SNEGSKA in the germline V gene (reference sequence). The CDR3 consists of 13 residues. The CDR3 loop reads CSAREGTGTEAFF. The sequenced CDR3 bases are TGCAGTGCTAGAGAAGGGACAGGCACTGAA.

This clone was seen many times. The read falls 3 residues short of the CDR3 end, and the missing part is taken from the germline J gene. The chain combines TRBV20-1 with TRBJ2-1, with D uncertain. Trimming took 3 bases from V and 0 from J, leaving 12 bases between them. The CDR3 consists of 15 residues. Germline-derived CDR1 and CDR2 are DFQATT and SNEGSKA (reference sequence). The sequenced CDR3 bases are TGCAGTGCTAGGGTGTCGCGGTTCTCCTACAATGAG. Protein product: CSARVSRFSYNE. The entire CDR3 protein reads CSARVSRFSYNEQFF.

CDR3 DNA (partial): TGTGCCAGCGTCTTTGGACTAGCGGCGAACACCGGGGAG. This sequence encodes CASVFGLAANTGE. The whole CDR3 is CASVFGLAANTGELFF. The rearrangement links TRBV7-6 to TRBJ2-2; 10 bases align to TRBD2. The CDR3 end is not reached by the read, which stops 3 residues before it; the germline J gene fills it in. Germline values: CDR1 SGHVS, CDR2 FNYEAQ. This CDR3 spans 16 amino acids. Trimming at V came to 8 bases and at J to 0 bases, leaving 6 bases not matched to a gene.

In its sample, this clone was seen many times. CDR3 protein: CASSLGGTGQTEAFF. Partial CDR3 DNA: TGCGCCAGCAGCTTGGGGGGAACAGGGCAAACTGAA. V gene TRBV5-1 combines with J gene TRBJ1-1; TRBD1 is a possible D gene (6 bases). The read terminates 3 residues before the CDR3 end, so the remaining end is supplied by the germline J gene. Trimming removed 0 bases from V and 5 bases from J, with 14 bases in between. This CDR3 spans 15 amino acids. Per germline, CDR1 SGHRS and CDR2 YFSETQ.

This clone was found a few times. The observed sequence ends 3 residues before the CDR3 terminus, with the missing tail filled in from the germline J gene. V gene TRBV20-1 combines with J gene TRBJ2-7; 11 bases agree with TRBD1. V shed 0 bases and J 3 bases; nucleotides not matched to a gene: 4. This CDR3 has 15 amino acids. Germline V CDR1 and CDR2: DFQATT, SNEGSKA (reference sequence). The CDR3 protein is CSARDPGTGGYEQYF. The CDR3 DNA, read in part, is TGCAGTGCTAGAGACCCCGGGACAGGGGGCTACGAG.

This clone was counted ten times or more. The CDR3 end is not reached by the read, which stops 3 residues before it; the germline J gene fills it in. The chain couples TRBV19 to TRBJ2-3, with 8 positions matching TRBD2. CDR1 and CDR2 from the germline V gene are LNHDA and SQIVND (reference sequence). The CDR3 spans 14 residues. Trimming at V came to 6 bases and at J to 4 bases, leaving 6 bases not matched to a gene. The CDR3 loop is CASSPGGGPDTQYF. The sequenced part of the CDR3 DNA is TGTGCCAGTAGCCCGGGGGGGGGTCCAGATACG.

This clone was detected many times. Read data end 3 residues before the CDR3 end; the end is taken from the germline J gene. The chain couples TRBV19 to TRBJ1-2; the D is unclear. Germline CDR1 and CDR2: LNHDA and SQIVND (reference sequence). Between the trimmed V and J ends, which lost 4 bases and 3 bases, there was a span of 12 bases. The CDR3 has 14 amino acids. The CDR3 sequence is CASSTFTQYYGYTF. CDR3 DNA, as far as it was read: TGTGCCAGTAGTACTTTCACACAGTACTATGGC.

Ten or more counts support this clone. Incomplete CDR3 DNA: TGCAGTGCTAGAAGAGGGGGGGTTGGAAACACC. It encodes CSARRGGVGNT. The whole CDR3 protein reads CSARRGGVGNTIYF. The genes are TRBV20-1 and TRBJ1-3; D may be TRBD1 (6 bases). The read ends 3 residues early relative to the CDR3; the germline J gene fills the gap. Germline values: CDR1 DFQATT, CDR2 SNEGSKA (reference sequence). CDR3 length: 14 residues. Trimming removed 2 bases from V and 3 bases from J, with 11 bases in between.

This clone was picked up a small number of times. The CDR3 is cut off 3 residues early in the read; its end comes from the germline J gene. The chain combines TRBV13 with TRBJ2-7; TRBD2 matches at 13 bases. The V and J ends lost 5 bases and 3 bases, in that order; junction bases with no gene match: 4. Germline CDR1 PRHDT, CDR2 FYEKMQ (reference sequence). The CDR3 loop spans 15 amino acids. CDR3 DNA, as far as it was read: TGTGCCAGCAGCATTGGGACTAGCGGGGTCTACGAG. It specifies CASSIGTSGVYE. The whole CDR3 sequence is CASSIGTSGVYEQYF.

In this sample, this clone turned up a few times. The CDR3 extends 3 residues past the end of the read, so its final part is completed from the germline J gene. The V gene is TRBV19, the J gene TRBJ2-5, with D tentatively TRBD1 (5 bases). The CDR3 is 13 amino acids. CDR1 LNHDA and CDR2 SQIVND come from the germline V gene (reference sequence). V was clipped by 1 base and J by 7 bases, with 10 bases between them. CDR3 bases read: TGTGCCAGTAGTATAGTGCAGGGCGGGACC. Residues: CASSIVQGGT. The whole CDR3 protein is CASSIVQGGTQYF.

This clone was recorded a few times. The CDR3 extends 3 residues past the end of the read, so its final part is completed from the germline J gene. The chain is built from TRBV19 and TRBJ1-4; D is perhaps TRBD1 (5 bases). V lost 5 bases to trimming and J lost 8 bases, with 18 bases between them. Germline V gene data show CDR1 as LNHDA and CDR2 as SQIVND (reference sequence). This CDR3 has 15 amino acids. The CDR3 here is CASSPPRATKEKLFF. CDR3 DNA (partial): TGTGCCAGTAGTCCTCCCAGGGCAACGAAGGAAAAA.

This clone was observed many times. The CDR3 is cut off 3 residues early in the read; its end comes from the germline J gene. This chain connects TRBV30 to TRBJ1-4; possible D gene TRBD1, 5 bases. V lost 1 base and J 0 bases, leaving 9 bases between the germline ends. Germline V gene data show CDR1 as GTSNPN and CDR2 as SVGIG (reference sequence). The CDR3 spans 15 residues. The CDR3 region is CAWSAGQATNEKLFF. The CDR3 bases that were read are TGTGCCTGGAGTGCCGGACAAGCAACTAATGAAAAA.

Points on this clone: The missing CDR3 end, 3 residues past where the read stops, is filled in from the germline J gene. J is TRBJ2-7 and V is TRBV7-7; 8 bases fit TRBD2. Germline V gives CDR1 SSHAT, CDR2 FNYEAQ (reference sequence). The CDR3 consists of 16 residues. V trimming: 2 bases; J trimming: 0 bases; junction bases outside the gene matches: 6. CDR3 DNA, as far as it was read: TGTGCCAGCAGCTTACGCGGGAGGTCTACCTCCTACGAG. This encodes CASSLRGRSTSYE. The whole CDR3 region reads CASSLRGRSTSYEQYF.

About this clone itself: The CDR3 is cut off 3 residues early in the read; its end comes from the germline J gene. The chain is built from TRBV19 and TRBJ1-3; 8 bases are shared with TRBD1. The CDR3 contains 15 residues. Losses at the gene ends were 3 bases for V and 8 bases for J; bases not matched to a gene: 9. CDR1 is LNHDA and CDR2 is SQIVND in the germline V gene (reference sequence). CDR3 DNA, as far as it was read: TGTGCCAGTAGTATTAACGCAGGGGGACAGGACACC. Its translation: CASSINAGGQDT. The complete CDR3 reads CASSINAGGQDTIYF.

This clone was found many times. The missing CDR3 end, 3 residues past where the read stops, is filled in from the germline J gene. This chain connects TRBV2 to TRBJ2-5; D remains unclear. Deletions cut 4 bases from V and 1 base from J, with 10 bases between. CDR3 length equals 14 residues. Looked up from germline, CDR1 is SNHLY and CDR2 is FYNNEI. The sequenced CDR3 bases are TGTGCCAGCAGTGTTCAGGTCCCCCAAGAGACC. Encoded protein: CASSVQVPQET. The CDR3 as a whole reads CASSVQVPQETQYF.

Many counts were recorded for this clone. The read ends 3 residues shy of where the CDR3 ends; the end is completed using the germline J gene. The chain recombines TRBV4-1 with TRBJ1-2; TRBD1 might be the D (6 bases). CDR1 and CDR2 (germline): MGHRA, YSYEKL. Trimming cost V 1 base and J 5 bases, with 8 bases left between them. This CDR3 spans 13 amino acids. Here the CDR3 reads CASSQGTAYGYTF. The CDR3 DNA, read in part, is TGCGCCAGCAGCCAAGGGACAGCTTATGGC.

This clone was detected ten times or more. The sequence runs out 3 residues before the end of the CDR3; the remainder is reconstructed from the germline J gene. The V call is TRBV18, the J call TRBJ2-1; TRBD2 aligns across 8 bases. V shed 0 bases and J 6 bases; nucleotides not matched to a gene: 7. The germline V gene has CDR1 KGHSH and CDR2 LQKENI. The CDR3 totals 16 residues. The CDR3 bases that were read are TGTGCCAGCTCACCACCTGCGGGGGGCGTGGGCAATGAG. Its translation: CASSPPAGGVGNE. Given in full, the CDR3 is CASSPPAGGVGNEQFF.

The table lists this clone with many counts. The read ends 3 residues shy of where the CDR3 ends; the end is completed using the germline J gene. This sequence joins TRBV7-9 and TRBJ1-1; perhaps TRBD1 as D (5 bases). The germline V gene encodes CDR1 SEHNR and CDR2 FQNEAQ (reference sequence). This CDR3 is 14 amino acids long. V gave up 1 base and J gave up 1 base, with 7 bases separating them. The part of the CDR3 DNA that was read is TGTGCCAGCAGCTTAGGACAGAGGAACACTGAA. It codes for CASSLGQRNTE. The entire CDR3 sequence reads CASSLGQRNTEAFF.

This clone was seen at least ten times. Read coverage stops 3 residues before the CDR3 terminus; the germline J gene supplies the remainder. The chain is built from TRBV12-3 or TRBV12-4 and TRBJ2-1; 10 nucleotides match TRBD2. This CDR3 has 15 residues. V was clipped by 0 bases and J by 9 bases; unmatched bases: 5. This chain's CDR3 is CASSLALAGAGEQFF. Incomplete CDR3 DNA: TGTGCCAGCAGTTTAGCGCTAGCGGGAGCAGGTGAG.

This clone was recorded at least ten times. The read finishes 3 residues shy of the CDR3 end, and the germline J gene is used to complete it. The V call is TRBV7-2, the J call TRBJ2-5; TRBD2 aligns across 14 bases. V was pared by 3 bases and J by 5 bases, with 2 bases of the junction left unmatched. This CDR3 is 15 amino acids long. In germline, CDR1 is SGHTA, CDR2 FQGNSA. CDR3 bases read: TGTGCCAGCAGCTTCGGACTAGCGGGAGGCGAGACC. Its protein product is CASSFGLAGGET. In full, the CDR3 reads CASSFGLAGGETQYF.

This clone has ten or more counts. The sequence runs out 3 residues before the end of the CDR3; the remainder is reconstructed from the germline J gene. The chain employs TRBV6-2 or TRBV6-3 and TRBJ2-3, with D possibly being TRBD1 (5 bases). The CDR3 spans 11 residues. CDR1 MNHEY and CDR2 SVGEGT come from the germline V gene. CDR3 in amino acids: CASSQGVAQYF. Incomplete CDR3 DNA: TGTGCCAGCAGTCAAGGGGTTGCG.

On this clone itself: The read stops 3 residues short of the end of the CDR3; the missing end is completed from the germline J gene. The rearrangement joins TRBV2 to TRBJ2-7, with a tentative D call TRBD1 (6 bases). Trimming pared 9 bases from V and 4 bases from J, leaving 10 bases between. In germline, CDR1 is SNHLY, CDR2 FYNNEI. This CDR3 has 11 residues. Incomplete CDR3 DNA: TGTGCCAGAGGCAGGGGATACGAG. The encoded protein is CARGRGYE. The whole CDR3 sequence is CARGRGYEQYF.

This clone was counted at least ten times. The read is 3 residues too short to cover the CDR3 end, so that end is filled in from the germline J gene. The J gene is TRBJ1-2, the V gene TRBV28; maybe TRBD1 (5 bases). This CDR3 spans 14 amino acids. V was shortened by 7 bases and J by 1 base, with 13 bases between the two germline ends. Germline CDR1 reads MDHEN; CDR2 reads SYDVKM. The CDR3 bases that were read are TGTGCCAGCACCCAGTCGGGGGTTAACTATGGC. It is translated as CASTQSGVNYG. From start to end, the CDR3 is CASTQSGVNYGYTF.

Note on this clone: The read ends 3 residues early relative to the CDR3; the germline J gene fills the gap. V is TRBV7-8 and J is TRBJ2-2; a weak D match, TRBD2 (5 bases). CDR1 and CDR2 from the germline V gene are SGHVS and FQNEAQ. CDR3 size: 15 residues. The V end lost 1 base, the J end lost 1 base, and 7 bases lay between the germline ends. The CDR3 DNA, read in part, is TGTGCCAGCAGCTTAGTCCGGGGGAACACCGGGGAG. Protein sequence: CASSLVRGNTGE. The whole CDR3 sequence reads CASSLVRGNTGELFF.